This T cell receptor beta chain was found in a study of T-cell reconstitution after alpha-beta-depleted transplantation in children. Study outcomes and limitations: Expanded graft clones numbering several hundred reportedly gave rise to alpha-beta T cells about two months after transplant.

A few counts support this clonotype. Its antigen is still unknown. This CDR3 region has 13 residues. Germline loops: CDR1 ENHRY, CDR2 SYGVKD. V gave up 8 bases and J gave up 9 bases; unmatched junction bases: 8. Unique molecular identifiers featured in how the TCRbeta library was prepared. TCRdb re-called the PCR reads through MiXCR, storing one row per CDR3 protein. The table has 500,000 to 750,000 distinct CDR3 sequences, about an eighth seen once. This chain joins TRBV10-3 and TRBJ2-3, with 10 bases identical to TRBD2. Source: PBMCs, mostly from graft donor cells, taken 360 days after TCRalphabeta/CD19-depleted stem cell transplant. The TCR sequence derives from a male patient between 10 and 17 years old who had a stem cell transplant for acute myeloid leukemia, so the T cells may come from the graft donor. CDR3 sequence: CAISGAGGDTQYF. CDR3 nucleotide sequence: TGTGCCATCTCGGGAGCGGGAGGGGACACGCAGTATTTT.